This T cell receptor (beta chain) was observed in a study of blood T cell repertoires in COVID-19. The germline gives CDR1 MGHDK, CDR2 SYGVNS. The junction had 13 bases not matched to a gene; V was cut back by 0 bases and J by 10 bases. The CDR3 runs 16 residues. TCRdb keeps only in-frame clones here, not all; method: immunoSEQ multiplex PCR. The repertoire holds about 300,000 clones, with more than 80% as singletons. Sequencing was performed on peripheral blood. This rearrangement joins TRBV25-1 to TRBJ2-3; 7 bases match TRBD2. The source is a woman between 50 and 59 years old with COVID-19, enrolled during active disease. CDR3 DNA: TGTGCCAGCAGTGAATACGTCCCGGGACTATTGGGATCGCAGTATTTT. As protein: CASSEYVPGLLGSQYF. Looking up the rest from reference TRBV25-1 and TRBJ2-3 gives the full variable domain: EADIYQTPRYLVIGTGKKITLECSQTMGHDKMYWYQQDPGMELHLIHYSYGVNSTEKGDLSSESTVSRIRTEHFPLTLESARPSHTSQYLCASSEYVPGLLGSQYFGPGTRLTVL.